This TCR beta chain was documented in a study of T cell repertoires in cytomegalovirus infection. Study summary: Both CMV infection and a matching HLA type were indicated by public TCR beta signatures.

Study results and caveats: Based on cumulative public TCR beta family frequency, carriers of CMV plus the relevant HLA were identified. HLA-C-restricted TCR beta clonotypes specific for CMV led the ex vivo response.

TCRdb passed the reads through MiXCR, listing each CDR3 protein once. The table has 400,000 or so distinct CDR3 sequences, less than 20% seen once. This CDR3 is built from 11 residues. Germline values: CDR1 DFQATT, CDR2 SNEGSKA (reference sequence). V dropped 5 bases and J dropped 5 bases, with 7 bases sitting between them. With regard to this clonotype: Its antigen remains unidentified.

What was sequenced was PBMCs. The rearrangement joins TRBV20-1 to TRBJ2-1, with D maybe TRBD2 (5 bases). The origin of this receptor is a human donor in good health (CMV status not recorded). Some clones in this sample may be carry-over from other donors' samples. The CDR3 loop is CSAARDNEQFF. In nucleotides, the CDR3 is TGCAGTGCTGCGAGGGACAATGAGCAGTTCTTC.